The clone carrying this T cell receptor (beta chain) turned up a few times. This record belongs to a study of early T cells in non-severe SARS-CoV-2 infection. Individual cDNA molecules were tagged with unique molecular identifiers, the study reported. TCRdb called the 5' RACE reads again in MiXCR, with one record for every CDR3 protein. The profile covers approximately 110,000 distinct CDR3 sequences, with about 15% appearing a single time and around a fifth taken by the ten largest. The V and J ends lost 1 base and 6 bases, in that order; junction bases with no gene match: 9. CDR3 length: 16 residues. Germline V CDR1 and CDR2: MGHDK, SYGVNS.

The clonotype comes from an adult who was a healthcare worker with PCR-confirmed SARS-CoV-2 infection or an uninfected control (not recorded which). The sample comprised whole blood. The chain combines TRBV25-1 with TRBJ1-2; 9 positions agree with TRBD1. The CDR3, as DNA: TGTGCCAGCAGTGAATCGGGACAGGGTAGGCTGGATGGCTACACCTTC. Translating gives CASSESGQGRLDGYTF.